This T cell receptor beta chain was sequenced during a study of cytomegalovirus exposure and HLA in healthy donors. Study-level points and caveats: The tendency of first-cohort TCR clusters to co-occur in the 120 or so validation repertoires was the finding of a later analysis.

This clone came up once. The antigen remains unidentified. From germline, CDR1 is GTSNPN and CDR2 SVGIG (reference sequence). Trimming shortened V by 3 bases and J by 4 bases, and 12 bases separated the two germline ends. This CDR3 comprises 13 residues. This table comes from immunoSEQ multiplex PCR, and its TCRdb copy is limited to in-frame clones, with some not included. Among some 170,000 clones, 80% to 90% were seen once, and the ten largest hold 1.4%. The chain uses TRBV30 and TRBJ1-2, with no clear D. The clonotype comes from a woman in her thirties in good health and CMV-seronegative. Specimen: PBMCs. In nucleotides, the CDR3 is TGTGCCTGGAGCCCAGAGGAATCCTATGGCTACACCTTC. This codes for CAWSPEESYGYTF. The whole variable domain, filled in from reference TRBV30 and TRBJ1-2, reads SQTIHQWPATLVQPVGSPLSLECTVEGTSNPNLYWYRQAAGRGLQLLFYSVGIGQISSEVPQNLSASRPQDRQFILSSKKLLLSDSGFYLCAWSPEESYGYTFGSGTRLTVV.